This TCR beta chain was profiled in a study of blood T cell repertoires in COVID-19. Study summary: Material from acute and convalescent COVID-19 was sourced from the United States, Italy and Spain. T cells, B-cell-depleted T cells, or PBMCs supplied cDNA or gDNA.

This clone is a singleton in its sample. Using immunoSEQ multiplex PCR, the repertoire was profiled, and TCRdb retains in-frame clones only, with some absent. The sample lists approximately 230,000 clones; about 85% were seen once. The CDR3 has 17 amino acids. The V end lost 1 base, the J end lost 0 bases, and 15 bases lay between the germline ends. Germline values: CDR1 SEHNR, CDR2 FQNEAQ (reference sequence). This chain uses TRBV7-9 with TRBJ2-5, with a possible D match to TRBD1 (5 bases). The TCR sequence derives from a young man with active or convalescent COVID-19. The sample was peripheral blood. The chain's CDR3 is CASSLGVQGFHQETQYF. In nucleotides, the CDR3 is TGTGCCAGCAGCTTAGGGGTGCAGGGATTTCACCAAGAGACCCAGTACTTC.